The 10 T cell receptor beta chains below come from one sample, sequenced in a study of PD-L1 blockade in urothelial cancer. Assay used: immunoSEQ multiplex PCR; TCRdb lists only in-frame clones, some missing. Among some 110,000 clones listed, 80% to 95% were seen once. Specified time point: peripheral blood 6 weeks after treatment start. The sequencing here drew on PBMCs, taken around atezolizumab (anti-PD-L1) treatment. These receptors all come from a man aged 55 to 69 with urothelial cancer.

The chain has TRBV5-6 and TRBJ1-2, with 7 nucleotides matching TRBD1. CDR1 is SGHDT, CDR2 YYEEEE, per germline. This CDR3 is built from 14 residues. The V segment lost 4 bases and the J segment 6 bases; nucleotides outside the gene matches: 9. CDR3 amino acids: CASSLRTGLNGYTF. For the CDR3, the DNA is TGTGCCAGCAGCCTCAGGACAGGTTTGAATGGCTACACCTTC.

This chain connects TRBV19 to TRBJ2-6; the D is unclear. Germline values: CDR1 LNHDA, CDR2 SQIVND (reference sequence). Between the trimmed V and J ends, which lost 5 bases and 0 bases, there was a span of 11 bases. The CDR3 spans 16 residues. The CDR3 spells CASSGTWSSGANVLTF. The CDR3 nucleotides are TGTGCCAGTAGTGGTACATGGAGCTCTGGGGCCAACGTCCTGACTTTC.

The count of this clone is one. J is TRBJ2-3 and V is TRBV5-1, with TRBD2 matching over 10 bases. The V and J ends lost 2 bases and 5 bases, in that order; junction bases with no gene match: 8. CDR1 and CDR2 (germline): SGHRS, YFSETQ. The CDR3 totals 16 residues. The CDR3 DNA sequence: TGCGCCAGCAGCTTCGAGCGGGGGGGTACCCTAGATACGCAGTATTTT. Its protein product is CASSFERGGTLDTQYF.

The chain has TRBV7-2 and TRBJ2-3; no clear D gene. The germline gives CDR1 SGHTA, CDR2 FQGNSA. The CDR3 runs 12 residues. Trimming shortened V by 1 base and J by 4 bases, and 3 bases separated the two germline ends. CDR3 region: CASSLGADTQYF. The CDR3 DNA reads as TGTGCCAGCAGCTTAGGCGCAGATACGCAGTATTTT.

The CDR3 DNA reads TGTGCCAGTAAAAACCAACGGGACAGGGGACACTATGGCTACACCTTC. Translated, it gives CASKNQRDRGHYGYTF. The chain employs TRBV19 and TRBJ1-2, with 10 bases that match TRBD1. The CDR3 totals 16 residues. Per germline, CDR1 LNHDA and CDR2 SQIVND (reference sequence). The V gene end was trimmed by 7 bases and the J gene end by 3 bases; junction bases not matched to a gene: 11.

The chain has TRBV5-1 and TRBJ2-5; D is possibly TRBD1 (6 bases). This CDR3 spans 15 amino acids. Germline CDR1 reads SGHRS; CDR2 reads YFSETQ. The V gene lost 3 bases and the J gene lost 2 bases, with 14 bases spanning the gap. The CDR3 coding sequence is TGCGCCAGCAGCTGGGGGATCAGGGGACAAGAGACCCAGTACTTC. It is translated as CASSWGIRGQETQYF.

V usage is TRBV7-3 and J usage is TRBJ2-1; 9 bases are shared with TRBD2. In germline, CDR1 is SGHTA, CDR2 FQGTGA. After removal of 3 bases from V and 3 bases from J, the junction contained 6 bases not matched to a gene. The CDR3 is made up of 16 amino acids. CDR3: CASSLIAGAFYNEQFF. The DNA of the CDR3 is TGTGCCAGCAGCTTGATAGCGGGAGCCTTCTACAATGAGCAGTTCTTC. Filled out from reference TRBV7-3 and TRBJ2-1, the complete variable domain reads GAGVSQTPSNKVTEKGKYVELRCDPISGHTALYWYRQSLGQGPEFLIYFQGTGAADDSGLPNDRFFAVRPEGSVSTLKIQRTERGDSAVYLCASSLIAGAFYNEQFFGPGTRLTVL.

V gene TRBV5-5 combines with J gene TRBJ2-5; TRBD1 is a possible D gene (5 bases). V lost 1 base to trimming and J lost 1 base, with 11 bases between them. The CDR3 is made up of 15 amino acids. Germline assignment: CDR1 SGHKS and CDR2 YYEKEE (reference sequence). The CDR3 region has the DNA TGTGCCAGCAGCTTGCAGGGTTACACCCAAGAGACCCAGTACTTC. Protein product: CASSLQGYTQETQYF.

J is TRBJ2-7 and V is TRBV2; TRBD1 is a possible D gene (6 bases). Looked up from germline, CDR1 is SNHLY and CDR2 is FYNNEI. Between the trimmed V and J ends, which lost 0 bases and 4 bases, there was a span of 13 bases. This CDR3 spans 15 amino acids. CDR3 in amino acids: CASSEALVQGYEQYF. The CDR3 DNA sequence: TGTGCCAGCAGTGAAGCGCTAGTGCAGGGGTACGAGCAGTACTTC.

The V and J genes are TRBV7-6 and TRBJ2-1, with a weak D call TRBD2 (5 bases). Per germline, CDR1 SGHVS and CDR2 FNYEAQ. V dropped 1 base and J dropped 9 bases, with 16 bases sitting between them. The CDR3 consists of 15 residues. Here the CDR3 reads CASSLGRGWSGEQFF. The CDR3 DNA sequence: TGTGCCAGCAGCTTAGGGAGAGGGTGGTCGGGTGAGCAGTTCTTC.